A single sample gave rise to the 24 T cell receptor beta chains below, sequenced in a study of long-term antiretroviral therapy in people with HIV. With survey level as its setting, the immunoSEQ assay was v3.0. Method: immunoSEQ multiplex PCR; TCRdb's copy keeps in-frame clones and lacks some. The table has tens of thousands of clones, roughly 78% seen once. The starting material was unsorted PBMCs, obtained 0.3 years after starting antiretroviral therapy. The receptors were gathered from a man aged 35 to 55 with HIV.

This sequence joins TRBV5-1 and TRBJ1-5; TRBD1 matches 12 bases. After removal of 4 bases from V and 5 bases from J, the junction contained 13 bases not matched to a gene. CDR3 length: 18 residues. CDR1 SGHRS and CDR2 YFSETQ come from the germline V gene. The CDR3 DNA sequence: TGCGCCAGCAGCCTTGGGACAGGGGGCATAGGAGGGGATCAGCCCCAGCATTTT. This codes for CASSLGTGGIGGDQPQHF.

V is TRBV5-1 and J is TRBJ2-1; D is unclear. Trimming stripped 2 bases from V and 2 bases from J, with 8 bases between. Germline V gives CDR1 SGHRS, CDR2 YFSETQ. The CDR3 has 14 residues. For the CDR3, the DNA is TGCGCCAGCAGCTTATTACCGGCCTACAATGAGCAGTTCTTC. Its translation is CASSLLPAYNEQFF.

V and J are TRBV18 and TRBJ2-3, with D perhaps TRBD2 (6 bases). The germline CDR1 and CDR2 sequences are KGHSH and LQKENI. There are 16 residues in the CDR3. V lost 0 bases, J lost 1 base, and 11 bases lay in between. In DNA form, the CDR3 reads TGTGCCAGCTCACCACCGAACGGGAGAGGCACAGATACGCAGTATTTT. Translated, it gives CASSPPNGRGTDTQYF.

The chain joins TRBV28 to TRBJ2-7, with D tentatively TRBD2 (5 bases). V was trimmed by 10 bases and J by 0 bases, leaving 16 bases between them. The CDR3 spans 14 residues. Germline lookup yields CDR1 MDHEN and CDR2 SYDVKM. This chain's CDR3 is CATYPRGSSYEQYF. DNA of the CDR3: TGTGCCACCTATCCCCGGGGAAGCTCCTACGAGCAGTACTTC.

Only a few counts were recorded for this clone. This rearrangement joins TRBV7-9 to TRBJ2-4; 8 bases match TRBD1. The CDR3 consists of 16 residues. With 4 bases clipped from V and 2 bases from J, the junction kept 7 bases outside the gene matches. The germline gives CDR1 SEHNR, CDR2 FQNEAQ (reference sequence). The CDR3 reads CASSSWTGKSKNIQYF. CDR3 DNA: TGTGCCAGCAGCTCTTGGACAGGGAAGTCCAAAAACATTCAGTACTTC. The full variable domain, in which reference TRBV7-9 and TRBJ2-4 provide the parts outside the CDR3, is DTGVSQNPRHKITKRGQNVTFRCDPISEHNRLYWYRQTLGQGPEFLTYFQNEAQLEKSRLLSDRFSAERPKGSFSTLEIQRTEQGDSAMYLCASSSWTGKSKNIQYFGAGTRLSVL.

The rearrangement uses TRBV29-1 and TRBJ2-6; D uncertain. V was trimmed by 0 bases and J by 2 bases, leaving 8 bases between them. The germline V gene encodes CDR1 SQVTM and CDR2 ANQGSEA. This CDR3 region has 15 residues. The CDR3 reads CSVEDRGPGANVLTF. CDR3 nucleotides: TGCAGCGTTGAAGATCGCGGCCCTGGGGCCAACGTCCTGACTTTC.

This chain joins TRBV7-2 and TRBJ2-7; no firm D call. Trimming took off 5 bases at V and 2 bases at J, with 10 bases between the two ends. The CDR3 length is 13 residues. Germline CDR1 and CDR2: SGHTA and FQGNSA. The CDR3 DNA sequence: TGTGCCAGCAGCCTGCTACAGACCTACGAGCAGTACTTC. Protein sequence: CASSLLQTYEQYF.

The gene calls are TRBV6-5 and TRBJ2-4; D unclear. The CDR3 covers 13 residues. The V and J ends lost 5 bases and 3 bases respectively, with 8 bases between them. Per the germline V gene, CDR1 is MNHEY and CDR2 is SVGAGI. CDR3 sequence (DNA): TGTGCCAGCAGTCCCCCGGTCAAAAACATTCAGTACTTC. Amino acids: CASSPPVKNIQYF.

This chain connects TRBV5-6 to TRBJ2-3, with 11 bases matching TRBD2. The CDR3 loop spans 18 amino acids. Germline lookup yields CDR1 SGHDT and CDR2 YYEEEE. The junction had 10 bases not matched to a gene; V was cut back by 4 bases and J by 0 bases. For the CDR3, the DNA is TGTGCCAGCAGCACTATACTAGCGGGAGCTGTGAGCACAGATACGCAGTATTTT. It codes for CASSTILAGAVSTDTQYF.

The chain carries TRBV20-1 and TRBJ1-2, with D uncertain. The V end was cut by 4 bases, the J end by 5 bases, with 8 bases between. Germline CDR1 is DFQATT and CDR2 is SNEGSKA (reference sequence). The CDR3 spans 11 residues. In nucleotides, the CDR3 is TGCAGTGCTACGAGCGGATATGGCTACACCTTC. Translation gives CSATSGYGYTF.

This clone came up a few times. J is TRBJ1-2 and V is TRBV27; 7 nucleotides match TRBD1. Trimming took 5 bases from V and 4 from J; bases not matched to a gene: 4. This CDR3 contains 13 residues. Germline V CDR1 and CDR2: MNHEY, SMNVEV (reference sequence). The CDR3, as DNA: TGTGCCAGCAGTCGGGACAGAATCTATGGCTACACCTTC. Amino acids: CASSRDRIYGYTF.

The rearrangement links TRBV4-1 to TRBJ2-5; D is perhaps TRBD1 (5 bases). This CDR3 is built from 14 residues. Germline V gene lookup returns CDR1 MGHRA and CDR2 YSYEKL. The V gene lost 0 bases and the J gene lost 5 bases, with 10 bases spanning the gap. In nucleotides, the CDR3 is TGCGCCAGCAGCCAAGAAGGGGTAGGGGAGACCCAGTACTTC. Its translation: CASSQEGVGETQYF.

The V call is TRBV5-1, the J call TRBJ1-2; possibly TRBD1 for D (6 bases). CDR3 length: 13 residues. Trimming cost V 4 bases and J 8 bases, with 15 bases left between them. Looked up from germline, CDR1 is SGHRS and CDR2 is YFSETQ. CDR3 residues: CASSRSDSSGYTF. In DNA, the CDR3 is TGCGCCAGCAGCCGTTCGGACAGCTCGGGCTACACCTTC.

The chain links TRBV4-1 to TRBJ2-3; D might be TRBD2 (5 bases). This CDR3 has 16 residues. The ends were cut back, 0 bases at V and 2 bases at J, with 12 bases in the middle. Germline assignment: CDR1 MGHRA and CDR2 YSYEKL. The CDR3 sequence is CASSQETAAFTDTQYF. The CDR3 nucleotides are TGCGCCAGCAGCCAAGAAACAGCGGCATTCACAGATACGCAGTATTTT.

This chain connects TRBV27 to TRBJ1-5, with unresolved D. Deletions cut 5 bases from V and 3 bases from J, with 5 bases between. This CDR3 spans 12 amino acids. Germline CDR1 reads MNHEY; CDR2 reads SMNVEV (reference sequence). The CDR3 DNA sequence: TGTGCCAGCAGTCCACACAATCAGCCCCAGCATTTT. Amino acid sequence: CASSPHNQPQHF.

This chain links TRBV5-5 with TRBJ1-2, with 8 bases lining up with TRBD1. The junction had 3 bases not matched to a gene; V was cut back by 5 bases and J by 6 bases. Germline CDR1 is SGHKS and CDR2 is YYEKEE (reference sequence). This CDR3 spans 12 amino acids. CDR3 nucleotide sequence: TGTGCCAGCAGGGGGACAGGTGATGGCTACACCTTC. This codes for CASRGTGDGYTF.

V gene TRBV25-1 combines with J gene TRBJ1-1, with TRBD1 as a possible D gene (6 bases). CDR1 and CDR2 (germline): MGHDK, SYGVNS. Trimming took 7 bases from V and 5 from J, leaving 20 bases between them. This CDR3 has 15 residues. In DNA form, the CDR3 reads TGTGCCAGCACCGCCTTCCGGACGGGGGCGACTGAAGCTTTCTTT. This translates into CASTAFRTGATEAFF.

The CDR3 sequence is CASKGYRGSGELFF. The CDR3 nucleotides are TGTGCCAGCAAGGGGTACAGGGGTTCCGGGGAGCTGTTTTTT. The genes are TRBV28 and TRBJ2-2; 7 nucleotides line up with TRBD1. The germline V gene encodes CDR1 MDHEN and CDR2 SYDVKM. The CDR3 totals 14 residues. Trimming at V came to 7 bases and at J to 6 bases, leaving 8 bases not matched to a gene. Complete variable domain (other parts from reference TRBV28 and TRBJ2-2): DVKVTQSSRYLVKRTGEKVFLECVQDMDHENMFWYRQDPGLGLRLIYFSYDVKMKEKGDIPEGYSVSREKKERFSLILESASTNQTSMYLCASKGYRGSGELFFGEGSRLTVL.

V gene TRBV5-6 combines with J gene TRBJ2-3, with TRBD2 matching 8 bases. The CDR3 contains 15 residues. Germline loops: CDR1 SGHDT, CDR2 YYEEEE. Trimming at V came to 2 bases and at J to 4 bases, leaving 6 bases not matched to a gene. The CDR3 nucleotides read TGTGCCAGCAGCTTTGAGCGGGGGCGCGCAGATACGCAGTATTTT. This sequence encodes CASSFERGRADTQYF. Drawing the rest from reference TRBV5-6 and TRBJ2-3, the complete variable domain is DAGVTQSPTHLIKTRGQQVTLRCSPKSGHDTVSWYQQALGQGPQFIFQYYEEEERQRGNFPDRFSGHQFPNYSSELNVNALLLGDSALYLCASSFERGRADTQYFGPGTRLTVL.

This clone was picked up one time. The V and J genes are TRBV27 and TRBJ2-7; D possibly corresponds to TRBD1 (5 bases). There are 13 residues in the CDR3. The V gene lost 5 bases and the J gene lost 2 bases, with 10 bases spanning the gap. The germline V gene encodes CDR1 MNHEY and CDR2 SMNVEV (reference sequence). The CDR3 loop reads CASSPLGAYEQYF. In DNA, the CDR3 is TGTGCCAGCAGTCCCCTAGGGGCCTACGAGCAGTACTTC.

This clone came up once. This chain links TRBV11-3 with TRBJ2-5, with 7 bases aligning to TRBD2. Germline V gives CDR1 SGHNT, CDR2 YENEEA. This CDR3 has 15 amino acids. V gave up 6 bases and J gave up 1 base; unmatched junction bases: 8. The CDR3 is CASSPLGGGQETQYF. In DNA, the CDR3 is TGTGCCAGCAGTCCCCTTGGGGGGGGCCAAGAGACCCAGTACTTC.

The chain carries TRBV10-3 and TRBJ2-5; D gene uncertain. The germline V gene has CDR1 ENHRY and CDR2 SYGVKD. V was cut by 0 bases and J by 0 bases, with 2 bases left in between. This CDR3 has 13 amino acids. CDR3 in DNA: TGTGCCATCAGTGAGTCTTACCAAGAGACCCAGTACTTC. It translates to CAISESYQETQYF.

The chain is built from TRBV28 and TRBJ1-4; a weak D match, TRBD1 (5 bases). The CDR3 has 14 residues. Germline loops: CDR1 MDHEN, CDR2 SYDVKM. Trimming took 6 bases from V and 5 from J, leaving 13 bases between them. The CDR3 protein is CASRGYRQNEKLFF. CDR3 bases: TGTGCCAGCAGGGGATATAGACAGAATGAAAAACTGTTTTTT.

This clone appeared a single time. This chain connects TRBV6-5 to TRBJ1-2; D remains ambiguous. V lost 0 bases and J lost 0, with 8 bases in between. Germline lookup yields CDR1 MNHEY and CDR2 SVGAGI. This CDR3 has 15 residues. The CDR3 coding sequence is TGTGCCAGCAGTTACTCGAGTGGTTCTAACTATGGCTACACCTTC. It codes for CASSYSSGSNYGYTF.